These 5 T cell receptor beta chains share one sample of origin, sequenced in a study of Tregs in tolerant kidney transplant recipients. The data were produced by immunoSEQ multiplex PCR, yet TCRdb's version contains in-frame clones alone and is incomplete. The data hold roughly 70,000 clones, with 84% observed a single time. Sequenced input: CD4+ T cells from blood. Receptors were obtained from a human donor in good health.

The chain combines TRBV2 with TRBJ2-3; D remains unclear. Germline V CDR1 and CDR2: SNHLY, FYNNEI. CDR3 length: 15 amino acids. Trimming shortened V by 5 bases and J by 2 bases, and 14 bases separated the two germline ends. CDR3 region: CASSTDGRITDTQYF. CDR3 coding DNA: TGTGCCAGCAGTACCGATGGACGTATCACAGATACGCAGTATTTT.

The chain couples TRBV25-1 to TRBJ1-6, with 10 positions matching TRBD1. There are 16 residues in the CDR3. Trimming cost V 3 bases and J 7 bases; bases outside gene matches: 6. Per germline, CDR1 MGHDK and CDR2 SYGVNS. CDR3 sequence (DNA): TGTGCCAGCAGTGATACCAGACAGGGGGCAAATTCACCCCTCCACTTT. This sequence encodes CASSDTRQGANSPLHF.

The chain couples TRBV7-2 to TRBJ1-3; D call uncertain. This CDR3 has 13 amino acids. The V end lost 4 bases, the J end lost 0 bases, and 4 bases lay between the germline ends. Germline V CDR1 and CDR2: SGHTA, FQGNSA. This CDR3 reads CASSYHSGNTIYF. The DNA for the CDR3 is TGTGCCAGCAGCTACCACTCTGGAAACACCATATATTTT.

The chain links TRBV4-3 to TRBJ2-3; D gene ambiguous. The V end was cut by 0 bases, the J end by 2 bases, with 9 bases between. Germline V gene lookup returns CDR1 LGHNA and CDR2 YSLEER. The CDR3 is 15 amino acids. The CDR3 here is CASSQDQAVTDTQYF. CDR3 nucleotides: TGCGCCAGCAGCCAAGATCAGGCTGTCACAGATACGCAGTATTTT.

J is TRBJ2-1 and V is TRBV29-1, with D possibly being TRBD2 (5 bases). CDR1 and CDR2 (germline): SQVTM, ANQGSEA. Trimming cost V 3 bases and J 7 bases, with 13 bases left between them. The CDR3 totals 13 residues. The CDR3 region has the DNA TGCAGCGTTGATACGGGGAGTACGAATGAGCAGTTCTTC. Amino acids: CSVDTGSTNEQFF.